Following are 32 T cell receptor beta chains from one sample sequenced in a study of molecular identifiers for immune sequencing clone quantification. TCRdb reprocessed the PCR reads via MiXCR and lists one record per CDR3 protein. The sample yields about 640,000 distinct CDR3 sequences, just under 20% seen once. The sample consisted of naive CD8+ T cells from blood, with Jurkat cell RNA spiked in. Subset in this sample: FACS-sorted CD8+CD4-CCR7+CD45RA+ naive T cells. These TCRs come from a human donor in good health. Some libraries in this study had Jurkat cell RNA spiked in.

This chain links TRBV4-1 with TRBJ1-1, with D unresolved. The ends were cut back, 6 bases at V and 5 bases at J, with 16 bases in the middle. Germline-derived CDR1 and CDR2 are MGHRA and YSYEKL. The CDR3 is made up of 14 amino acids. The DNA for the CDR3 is TGCGCCAGCAGGCCAGAGCGTATATGGACTGAAGCTTTCTTT. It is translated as CASRPERIWTEAFF.

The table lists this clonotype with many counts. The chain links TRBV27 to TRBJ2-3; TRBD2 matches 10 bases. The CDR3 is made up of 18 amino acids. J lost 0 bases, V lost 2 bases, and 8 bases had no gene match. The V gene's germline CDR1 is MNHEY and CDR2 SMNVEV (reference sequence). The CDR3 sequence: CASSLILAGSSSTDTQYF. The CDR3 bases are TGTGCCAGCAGTTTAATACTAGCGGGATCCTCCAGCACAGATACGCAGTATTTT.

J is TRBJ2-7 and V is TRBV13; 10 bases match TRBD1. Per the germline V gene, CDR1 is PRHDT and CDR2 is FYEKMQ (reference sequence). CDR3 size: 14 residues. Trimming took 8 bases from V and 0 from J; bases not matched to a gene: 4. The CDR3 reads CASGWTGGSYEQYF. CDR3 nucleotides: TGTGCCAGCGGCTGGACAGGGGGCTCCTACGAGCAGTACTTC. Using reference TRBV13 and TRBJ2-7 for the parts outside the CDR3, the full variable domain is AAGVIQSPRHLIKEKRETATLKCYPIPRHDTVYWYQQGPGQDPQFLISFYEKMQSDKGSIPDRFSAQQFSDYHSELNMSSLELGDSALYFCASGWTGGSYEQYFGPGTRLTVT.

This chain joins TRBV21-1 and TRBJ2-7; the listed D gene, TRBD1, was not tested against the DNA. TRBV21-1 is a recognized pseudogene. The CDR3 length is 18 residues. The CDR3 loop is CASSKPPEQGAQSHEQYF. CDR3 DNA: TGTGCCAGCAGCAAACCTCCGGAACAGGGGGCGCAGAGTCACGAGCAGTACTTC.

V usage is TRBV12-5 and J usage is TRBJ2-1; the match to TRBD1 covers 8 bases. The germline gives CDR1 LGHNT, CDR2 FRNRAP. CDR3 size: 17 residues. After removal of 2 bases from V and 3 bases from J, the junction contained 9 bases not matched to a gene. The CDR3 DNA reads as TGTGCTAGTGGTTTGACCTCCGGGACAGGTTTCTACAATGAGCAGTTCTTC. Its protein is CASGLTSGTGFYNEQFF.

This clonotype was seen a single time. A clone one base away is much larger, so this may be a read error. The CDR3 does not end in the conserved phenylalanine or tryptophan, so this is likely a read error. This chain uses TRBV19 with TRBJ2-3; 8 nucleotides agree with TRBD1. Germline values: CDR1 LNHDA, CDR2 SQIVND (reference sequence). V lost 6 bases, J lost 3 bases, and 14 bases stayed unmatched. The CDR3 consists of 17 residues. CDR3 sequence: CASRRTDRDTITDTQYL. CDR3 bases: TGTGCCAGTAGGAGAACGGACAGGGACACGATAACAGATACGCAGTATCTT.

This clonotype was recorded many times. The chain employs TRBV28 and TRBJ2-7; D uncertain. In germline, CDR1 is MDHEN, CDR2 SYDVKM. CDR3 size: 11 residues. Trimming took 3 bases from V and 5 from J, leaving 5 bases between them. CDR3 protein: CASSLIHEQYF. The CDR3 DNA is TGTGCCAGCAGTTTGATCCACGAGCAGTACTTC.

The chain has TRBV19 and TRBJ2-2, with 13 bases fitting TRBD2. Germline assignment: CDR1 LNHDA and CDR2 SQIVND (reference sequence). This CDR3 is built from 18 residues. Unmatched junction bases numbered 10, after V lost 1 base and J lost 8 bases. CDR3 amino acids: CASSIGPGLAGNEGELFF. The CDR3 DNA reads TGTGCCAGTAGTATAGGTCCGGGACTAGCGGGAAATGAAGGGGAGCTGTTTTTT.

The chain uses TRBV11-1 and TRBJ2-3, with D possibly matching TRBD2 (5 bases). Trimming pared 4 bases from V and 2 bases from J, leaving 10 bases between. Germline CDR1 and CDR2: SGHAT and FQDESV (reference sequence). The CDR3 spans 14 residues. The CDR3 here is CASSSGVYTDTQYF. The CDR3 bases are TGTGCCAGCAGCTCCGGGGTATACACAGATACGCAGTATTTT.

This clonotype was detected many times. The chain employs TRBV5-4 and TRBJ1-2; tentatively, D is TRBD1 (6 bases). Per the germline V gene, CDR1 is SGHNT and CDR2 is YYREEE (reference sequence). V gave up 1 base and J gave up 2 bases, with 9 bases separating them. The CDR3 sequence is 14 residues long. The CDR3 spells CASSLTGTNYGYTF. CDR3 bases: TGTGCCAGCAGCTTGACAGGGACGAACTATGGCTACACCTTC.

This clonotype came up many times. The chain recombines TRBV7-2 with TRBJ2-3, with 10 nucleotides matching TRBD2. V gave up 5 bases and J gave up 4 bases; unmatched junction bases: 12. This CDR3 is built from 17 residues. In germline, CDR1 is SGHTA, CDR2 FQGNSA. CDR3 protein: CASSLRRLAGSADTQYF. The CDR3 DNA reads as TGTGCCAGCAGCCTAAGAAGACTAGCGGGTTCCGCAGATACGCAGTATTTT.

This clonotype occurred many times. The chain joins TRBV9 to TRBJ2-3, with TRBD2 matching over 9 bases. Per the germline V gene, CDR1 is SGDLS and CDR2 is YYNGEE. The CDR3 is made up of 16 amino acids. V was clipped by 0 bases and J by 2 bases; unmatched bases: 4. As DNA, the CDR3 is TGTGCCAGCAGCGTAGGGTCTAGCGGGGTCACAGATACGCAGTATTTT. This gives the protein CASSVGSSGVTDTQYF.

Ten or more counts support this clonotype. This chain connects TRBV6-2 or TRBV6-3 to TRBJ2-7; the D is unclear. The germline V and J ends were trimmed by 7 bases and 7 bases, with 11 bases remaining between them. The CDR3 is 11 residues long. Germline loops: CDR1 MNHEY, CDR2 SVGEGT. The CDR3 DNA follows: TGTGCCAGCAAGGGCAGTGGAGAGCAGTACTTC. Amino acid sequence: CASKGSGEQYF.

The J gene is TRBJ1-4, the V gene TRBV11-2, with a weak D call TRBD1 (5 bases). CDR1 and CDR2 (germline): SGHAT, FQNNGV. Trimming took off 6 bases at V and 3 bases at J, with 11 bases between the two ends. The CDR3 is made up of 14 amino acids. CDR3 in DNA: TGTGCCAGCAGTTATATGGGGCCTAATGAAAAACTGTTTTTT. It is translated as CASSYMGPNEKLFF.

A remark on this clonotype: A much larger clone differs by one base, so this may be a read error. The chain's CDR3 is CASSPTQGFDSPPHF. The DNA for the CDR3 is TGTGCCAGCAGCCCCACCCAGGGGTTCGATTCACCCCCCCACTTT. The chain carries TRBV6-4 and TRBJ1-6; possible D gene TRBD1, 6 bases. This CDR3 region has 15 residues. Germline V gene lookup returns CDR1 MRHNA and CDR2 SNTAGT.

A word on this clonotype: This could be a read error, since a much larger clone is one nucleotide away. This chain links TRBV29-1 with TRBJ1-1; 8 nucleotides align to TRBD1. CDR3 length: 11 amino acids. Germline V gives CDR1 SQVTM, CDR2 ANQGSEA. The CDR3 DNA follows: TGCGGCGTTCCCAGGGGGCGAGACGCTTTCTTT. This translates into CGVPRGRDAFF.

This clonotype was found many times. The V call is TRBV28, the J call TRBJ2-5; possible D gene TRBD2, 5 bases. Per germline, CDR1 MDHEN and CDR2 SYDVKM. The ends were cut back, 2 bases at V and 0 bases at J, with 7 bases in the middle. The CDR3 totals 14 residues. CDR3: CASSLERYQETQYF. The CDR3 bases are TGTGCCAGCAGTTTAGAGCGGTACCAAGAGACCCAGTACTTC.

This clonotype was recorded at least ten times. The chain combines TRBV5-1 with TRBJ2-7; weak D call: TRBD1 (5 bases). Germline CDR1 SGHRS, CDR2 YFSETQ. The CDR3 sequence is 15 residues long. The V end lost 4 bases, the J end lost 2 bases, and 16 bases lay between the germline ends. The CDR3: CASSTDPTETYEQYF. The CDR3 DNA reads TGCGCCAGCAGCACCGACCCGACAGAAACCTACGAGCAGTACTTC.

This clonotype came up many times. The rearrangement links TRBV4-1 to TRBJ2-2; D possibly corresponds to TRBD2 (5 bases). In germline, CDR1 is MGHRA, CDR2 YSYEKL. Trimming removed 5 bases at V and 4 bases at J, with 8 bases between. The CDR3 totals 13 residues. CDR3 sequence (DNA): TGCGCCAGCAGCGCGGAGGCCACCGGGGAGCTGTTTTTT. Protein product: CASSAEATGELFF.

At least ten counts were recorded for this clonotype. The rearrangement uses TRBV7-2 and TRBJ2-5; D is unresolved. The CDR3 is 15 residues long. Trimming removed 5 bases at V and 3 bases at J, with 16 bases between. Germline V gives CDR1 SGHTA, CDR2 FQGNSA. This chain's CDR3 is CASSHGAGPKETQYF. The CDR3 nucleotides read TGTGCCAGCAGCCACGGCGCCGGTCCTAAAGAGACCCAGTACTTC.

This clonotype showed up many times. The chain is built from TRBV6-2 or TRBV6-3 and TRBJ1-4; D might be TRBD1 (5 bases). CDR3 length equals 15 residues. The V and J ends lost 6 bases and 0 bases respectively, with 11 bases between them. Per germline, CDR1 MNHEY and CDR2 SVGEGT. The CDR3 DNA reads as TGTGCCAGCAGGTCGACGACAGCAACTAATGAAAAACTGTTTTTT. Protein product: CASRSTTATNEKLFF.

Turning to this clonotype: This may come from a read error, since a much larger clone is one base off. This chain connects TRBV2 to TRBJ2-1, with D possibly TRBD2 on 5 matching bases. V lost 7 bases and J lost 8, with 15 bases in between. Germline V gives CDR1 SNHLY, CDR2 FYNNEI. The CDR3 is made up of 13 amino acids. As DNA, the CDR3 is TGTGCCAGCAAATTAGAGGGTGTGGATGAGCAGTTCTTC. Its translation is CASKLEGVDEQFF. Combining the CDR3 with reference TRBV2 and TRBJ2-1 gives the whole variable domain EPEVTQTPSHQVTQMGQEVILRCVPISNHLYFYWYRQILGQKVEFLVSFYNNEISEKSEIFDDQFSVERPDGSNFTLKIRSTKLEDSAMYFCASKLEGVDEQFFGPGTRLTVL.

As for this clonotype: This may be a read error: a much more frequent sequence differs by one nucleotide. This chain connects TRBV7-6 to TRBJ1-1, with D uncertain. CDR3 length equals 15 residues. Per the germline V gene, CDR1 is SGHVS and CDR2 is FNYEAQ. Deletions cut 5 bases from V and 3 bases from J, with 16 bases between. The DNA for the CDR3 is TGTGCCAGCAGCCAACTAGGAAGGCTTGACACTGAAGCTTTCTTT. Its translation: CASSQLGRLDTEAFF.

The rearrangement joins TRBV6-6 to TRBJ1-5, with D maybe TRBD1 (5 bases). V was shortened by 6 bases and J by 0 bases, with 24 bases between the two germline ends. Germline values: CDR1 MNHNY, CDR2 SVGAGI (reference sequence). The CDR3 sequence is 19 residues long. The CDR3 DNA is TGTGCCAGCAGCACACCCGTGCCCGATGGGGGATATAGCAATCAGCCCCAGCATTTT. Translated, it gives CASSTPVPDGGYSNQPQHF.

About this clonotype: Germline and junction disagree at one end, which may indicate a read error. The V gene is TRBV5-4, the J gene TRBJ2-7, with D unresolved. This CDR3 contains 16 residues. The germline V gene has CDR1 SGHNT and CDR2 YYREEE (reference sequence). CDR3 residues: CASSLASHSSSCEQYF. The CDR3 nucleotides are TGTGCCAGCAGCTTGGCGAGCCACAGTAGCTCCTGCGAGCAGTACTTC.

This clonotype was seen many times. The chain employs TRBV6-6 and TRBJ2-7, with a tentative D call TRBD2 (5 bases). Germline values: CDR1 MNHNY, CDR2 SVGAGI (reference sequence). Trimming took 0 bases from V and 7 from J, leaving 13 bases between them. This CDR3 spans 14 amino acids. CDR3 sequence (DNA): TGTGCCAGCAGTTACTCACGTCTAGGCGGGGAGCAGTACTTC. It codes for CASSYSRLGGEQYF.

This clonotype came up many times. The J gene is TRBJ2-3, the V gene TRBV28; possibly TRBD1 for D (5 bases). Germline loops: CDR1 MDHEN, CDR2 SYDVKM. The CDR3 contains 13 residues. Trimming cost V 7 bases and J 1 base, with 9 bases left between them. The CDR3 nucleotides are TGTGCCAGCACCGGCAGGGGCACAGATACGCAGTATTTT. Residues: CASTGRGTDTQYF.

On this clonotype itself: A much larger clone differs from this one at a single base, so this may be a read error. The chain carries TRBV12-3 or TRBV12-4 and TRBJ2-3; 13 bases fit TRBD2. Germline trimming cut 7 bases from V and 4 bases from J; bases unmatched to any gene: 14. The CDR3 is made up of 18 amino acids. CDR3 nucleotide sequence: TGTGCCAGCAATACCTGGACTAGCGGGGGCCTACCGGCAGATACGCAGTATTTT. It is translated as CASNTWTSGGLPADTQYF.

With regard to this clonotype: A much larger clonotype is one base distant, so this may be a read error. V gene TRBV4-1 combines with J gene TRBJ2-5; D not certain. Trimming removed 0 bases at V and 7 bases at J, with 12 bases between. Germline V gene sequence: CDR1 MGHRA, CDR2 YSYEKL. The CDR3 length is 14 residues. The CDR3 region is CASSQDPIKGTQYF. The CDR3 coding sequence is TGCGCCAGCAGCCAAGACCCCATAAAGGGGACCCAGTACTTC.

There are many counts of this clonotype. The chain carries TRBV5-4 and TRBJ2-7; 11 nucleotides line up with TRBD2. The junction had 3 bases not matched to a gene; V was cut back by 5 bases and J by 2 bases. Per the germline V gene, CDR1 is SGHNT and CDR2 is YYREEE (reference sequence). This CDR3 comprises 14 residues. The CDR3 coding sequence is TGTGCCAGCAGAATGGGACTAGCGGCCTACGAGCAGTACTTC. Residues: CASRMGLAAYEQYF.

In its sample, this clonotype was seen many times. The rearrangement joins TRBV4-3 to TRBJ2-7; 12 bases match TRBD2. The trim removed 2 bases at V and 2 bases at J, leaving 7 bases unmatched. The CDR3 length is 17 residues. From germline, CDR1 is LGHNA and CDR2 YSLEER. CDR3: CASSQNTGTSGPYEQYF. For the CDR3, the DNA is TGCGCCAGCAGCCAAAACACCGGGACTAGCGGGCCCTACGAGCAGTACTTC.

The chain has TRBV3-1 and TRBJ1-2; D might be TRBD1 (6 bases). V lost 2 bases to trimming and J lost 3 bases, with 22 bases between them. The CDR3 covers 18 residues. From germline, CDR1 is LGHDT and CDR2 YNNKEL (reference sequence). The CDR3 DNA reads TGTGCCAGCAGCCAAAGTTGGCCGGCGAGGGGGTGGGACTATGGCTACACCTTC. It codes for CASSQSWPARGWDYGYTF.